This T cell receptor (beta chain) was observed in a study of shared clonotypes between healthy human individuals. At the level of the study: CD4 naive and CD4 memory each took three plates per donor, while CD8 naive took two and CD8 memory one.

In regard to this clone: Its antigen is unknown. The sample holds other DNA sequences that translate to the same CDR3.

Execution of the assay was at deep level. The repertoire was sequenced with immunoSEQ multiplex PCR; TCRdb's copy has only in-frame clones and lacks some. Of under 2.5 million clones listed, roughly 90% were seen once; the top ten hold more than 0.35%. Whole-study findings and limits: Rarefaction showed that sequencing of sorted subsets was incomplete (despite large depth).

The material sequenced was naive CD4+ T cells from PBMCs. Subset noted: CD45RA+ positively selected. The sequence was obtained from a man younger than 35 in good health. Some clones in this sample may be carry-over from other donors' samples.

CDR3 sequence (DNA): TGCGCCAGCAGCTTGGGGGGAGACTATGGCTACACCTTC. It translates to CASSLGGDYGYTF. The chain joins TRBV5-1 to TRBJ1-2, with unresolved D. This CDR3 has 13 amino acids. CDR1 and CDR2 from the germline V gene are SGHRS and YFSETQ. V lost 0 bases to trimming and J lost 3 bases, with 6 bases between them.